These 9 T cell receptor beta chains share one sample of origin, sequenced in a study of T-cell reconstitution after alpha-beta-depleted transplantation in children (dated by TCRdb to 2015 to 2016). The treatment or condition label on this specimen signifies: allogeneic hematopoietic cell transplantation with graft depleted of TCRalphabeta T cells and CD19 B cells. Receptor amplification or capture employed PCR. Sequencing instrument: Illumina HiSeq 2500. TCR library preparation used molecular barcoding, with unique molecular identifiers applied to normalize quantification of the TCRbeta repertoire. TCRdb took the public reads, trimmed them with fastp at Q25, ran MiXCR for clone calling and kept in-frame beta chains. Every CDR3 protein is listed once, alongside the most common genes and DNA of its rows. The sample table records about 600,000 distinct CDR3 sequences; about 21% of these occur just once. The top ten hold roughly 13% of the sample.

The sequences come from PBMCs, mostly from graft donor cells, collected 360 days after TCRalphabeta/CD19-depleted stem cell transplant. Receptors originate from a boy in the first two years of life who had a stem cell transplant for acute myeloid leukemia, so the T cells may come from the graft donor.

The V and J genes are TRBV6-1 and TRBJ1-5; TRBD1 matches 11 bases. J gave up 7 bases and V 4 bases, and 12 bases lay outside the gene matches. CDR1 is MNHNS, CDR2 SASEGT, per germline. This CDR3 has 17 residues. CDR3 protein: CASSALGQGGSAQPQHF. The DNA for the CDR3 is TGTGCCAGCAGTGCCCTGGGACAGGGGGGCTCAGCGCAGCCCCAGCATTTT.

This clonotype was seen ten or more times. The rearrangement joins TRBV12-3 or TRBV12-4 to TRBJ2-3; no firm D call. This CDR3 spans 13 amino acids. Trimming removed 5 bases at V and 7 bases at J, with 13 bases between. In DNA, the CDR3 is TGTGCCAGCAGTCCCCTAGGAGCCCATACGCAGTATTTT. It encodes CASSPLGAHTQYF.

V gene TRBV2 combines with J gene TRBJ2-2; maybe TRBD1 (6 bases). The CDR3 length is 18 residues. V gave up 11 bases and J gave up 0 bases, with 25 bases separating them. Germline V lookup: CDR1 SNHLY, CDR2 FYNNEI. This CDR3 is CALCYHLGTGPNTGELFF. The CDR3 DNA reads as TGTGCCCTCTGCTACCACCTCGGAACAGGGCCGAACACCGGGGAGCTGTTTTTT.

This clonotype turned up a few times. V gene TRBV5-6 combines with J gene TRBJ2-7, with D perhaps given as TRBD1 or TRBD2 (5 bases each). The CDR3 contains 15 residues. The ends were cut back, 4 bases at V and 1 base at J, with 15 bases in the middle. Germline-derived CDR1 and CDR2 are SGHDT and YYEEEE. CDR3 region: CASSPDGTGSYEQYF. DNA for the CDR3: TGTGCCAGCAGCCCTGACGGGACGGGTTCCTACGAGCAGTACTTC. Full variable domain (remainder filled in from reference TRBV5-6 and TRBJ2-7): DAGVTQSPTHLIKTRGQQVTLRCSPKSGHDTVSWYQQALGQGPQFIFQYYEEEERQRGNFPDRFSGHQFPNYSSELNVNALLLGDSALYLCASSPDGTGSYEQYFGPGTRLTVT.

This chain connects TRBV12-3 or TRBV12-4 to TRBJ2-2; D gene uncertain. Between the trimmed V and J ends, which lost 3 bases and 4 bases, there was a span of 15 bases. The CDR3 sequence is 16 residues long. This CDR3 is CASSFITDPSTGELFF. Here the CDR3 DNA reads TGTGCCAGCAGTTTCATCACGGATCCGAGCACCGGGGAGCTGTTTTTT.

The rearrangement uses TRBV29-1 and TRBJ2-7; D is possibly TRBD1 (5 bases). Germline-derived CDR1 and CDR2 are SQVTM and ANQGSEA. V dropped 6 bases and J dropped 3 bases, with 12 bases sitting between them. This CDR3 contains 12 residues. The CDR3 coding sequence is TGCAGCGTCACTGACAGAGTCTACGAGCAGTACTTC. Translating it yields CSVTDRVYEQYF.

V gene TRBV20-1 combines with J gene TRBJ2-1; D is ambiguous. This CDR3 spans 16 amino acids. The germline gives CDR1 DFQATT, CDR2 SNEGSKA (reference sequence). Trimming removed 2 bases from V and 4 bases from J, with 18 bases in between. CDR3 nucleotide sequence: TGCAGTGCTAGACCTTCTGGGCTTGTGGTATACAATGAGCAGTTCTTC. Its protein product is CSARPSGLVVYNEQFF.

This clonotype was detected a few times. CDR3 protein: CSARGALYSNQPQHF. CDR3 nucleotides: TGCAGTGCTAGAGGGGCCCTATATAGCAATCAGCCCCAGCATTTT. V and J are TRBV20-1 and TRBJ1-5; D unresolved. The CDR3 is 15 residues long. The V and J ends lost 1 base and 0 bases respectively, with 10 bases between them. Germline V gives CDR1 DFQATT, CDR2 SNEGSKA (reference sequence).

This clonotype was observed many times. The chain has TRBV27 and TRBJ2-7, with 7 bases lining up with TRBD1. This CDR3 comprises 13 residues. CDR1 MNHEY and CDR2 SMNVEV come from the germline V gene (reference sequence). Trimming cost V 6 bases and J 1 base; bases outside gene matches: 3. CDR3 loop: CASRGQDSYEQYF. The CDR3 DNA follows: TGTGCCAGCAGAGGACAGGATTCCTACGAGCAGTACTTC.